This record concerns one T cell receptor beta chain sequence. These data come from a study of control samples from healthy donors and cancer patients. Data came from immunoSEQ multiplex PCR; TCRdb stores just in-frame clones and leaves some out. The table shows almost 85,000 clones, with roughly 94% occurring only once. Sequencing was carried out using blood. This receptor was taken from a woman aged 18-29 years in good health.

The CDR3 loop is CATMSNRGNQPQHF. The CDR3 nucleotides are TGTGCCACTATGAGCAACCGAGGGAATCAGCCCCAGCATTTT. The rearrangement joins TRBV19 to TRBJ1-5; D is undetermined. The germline V gene encodes CDR1 LNHDA and CDR2 SQIVND (reference sequence). Trimming cost V 10 bases and J 4 bases, with 17 bases left between them. The CDR3 covers 14 residues.